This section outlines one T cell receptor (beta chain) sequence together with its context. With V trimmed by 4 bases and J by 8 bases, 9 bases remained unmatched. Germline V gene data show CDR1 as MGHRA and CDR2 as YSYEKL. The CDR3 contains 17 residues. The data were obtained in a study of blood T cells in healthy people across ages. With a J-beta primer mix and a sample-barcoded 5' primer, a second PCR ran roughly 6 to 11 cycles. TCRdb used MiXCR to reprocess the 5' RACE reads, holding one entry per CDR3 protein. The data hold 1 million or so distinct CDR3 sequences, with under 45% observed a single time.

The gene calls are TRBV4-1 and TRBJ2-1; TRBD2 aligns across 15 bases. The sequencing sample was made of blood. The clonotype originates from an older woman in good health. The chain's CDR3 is CASSRGTSGRLGDEQFF. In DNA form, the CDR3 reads TGCGCCAGCAGCCGGGGGACTAGCGGGAGGTTAGGCGATGAGCAGTTCTTC.